The 32 T cell receptor beta chains below all came from one sample that was sequenced in a study of CD8 T cells in ankylosing spondylitis. MiXCR, run by TCRdb on the 5' RACE reads, gives a single entry per CDR3 protein. The repertoire holds around 39,000 distinct CDR3 sequences, with about 15% as singletons. Sequenced input: blood. These receptors all stem from a male donor with ankylosing spondylitis or in good health (not recorded which).

The chain uses TRBV12-3 or TRBV12-4 and TRBJ2-2, with no clear D. The CDR3 consists of 15 residues. The V gene lost 3 bases and the J gene lost 2 bases, with 10 bases spanning the gap. The CDR3 protein is CASSFLLSNTGELFF. For the CDR3, the DNA is TGTGCCAGCAGTTTTTTACTATCAAACACCGGGGAGCTGTTTTTT.

The CDR3 spells CATSGVAGGPYNEQFF. DNA for the CDR3: TGTGCCACCAGCGGCGTAGCGGGAGGCCCCTACAATGAGCAGTTCTTC. The J gene is TRBJ2-1, the V gene TRBV15, with TRBD2 identical over 10 bases. Germline loops: CDR1 LNHNV, CDR2 YYDKDF (reference sequence). V dropped 5 bases and J dropped 2; count of bases not matched to a gene: 6. The CDR3 covers 16 residues.

This clonotype was seen at least ten times. The chain uses TRBV20-1 and TRBJ2-3; a weak D match, TRBD2 (5 bases). The V end was cut by 6 bases, the J end by 0 bases, with 22 bases between. The CDR3 extends over 17 amino acids. Looked up from germline, CDR1 is DFQATT and CDR2 is SNEGSKA (reference sequence). The CDR3 bases are TGCAGTGCCGACGGTTCTGGAGGCCTATCTAGCACAGATACGCAGTATTTT. This gives the protein CSADGSGGLSSTDTQYF.

The V and J genes are TRBV7-2 and TRBJ2-2; D ambiguous. Trimming left V 2 bases short and J 4 bases short, with 11 bases between. The CDR3 has 15 amino acids. Germline assignment: CDR1 SGHTA and CDR2 FQGNSA. CDR3 sequence: CASSLFGRPTGELFF. In DNA form, the CDR3 reads TGTGCCAGCAGCTTATTCGGCCGTCCCACCGGGGAGCTGTTTTTT.

This chain joins TRBV6-6 and TRBJ2-4; maybe TRBD2 (5 bases). Germline V lookup: CDR1 MNHNY, CDR2 SVGAGI (reference sequence). The CDR3 loop spans 15 amino acids. The V and J ends lost 0 bases and 8 bases respectively, with 14 bases between them. The CDR3 coding sequence is TGTGCCAGCAGTTACTCGAACCGAGGGTCTGACATTCAGTACTTC. Translating gives CASSYSNRGSDIQYF.

The CDR3 is CASSRGVTNEKLFF. The CDR3 coding sequence is TGTGCCAGCAGTCGGGGGGTAACTAATGAAAAACTGTTTTTT. The rearrangement links TRBV3-1 to TRBJ1-4, with a weak D call TRBD1 (5 bases). The CDR3 spans 14 residues. Germline V gives CDR1 LGHDT, CDR2 YNNKEL (reference sequence). V was cut by 6 bases and J by 1 base, with 9 bases left in between.

This clonotype was seen a few times. The chain joins TRBV25-1 to TRBJ2-5, with D hard to call. The germline CDR1 and CDR2 sequences are MGHDK and SYGVNS. V lost 4 bases, J lost 4 bases, and 1 base lay in between. CDR3 length equals 10 residues. The CDR3 DNA sequence: TGTGCCAGCAGTGGAGAGACCCAGTACTTC. Amino acids: CASSGETQYF.

V gene TRBV7-3 combines with J gene TRBJ1-1; D remains unclear. Germline V gene lookup returns CDR1 SGHTA and CDR2 FQGTGA. V was trimmed by 2 bases and J by 5 bases, leaving 9 bases between them. The length of the CDR3 is 13 residues. The CDR3, as DNA: TGTGCCAGCAGCTTAGAGGTCCGTACTGAAGCTTTCTTT. Translated: CASSLEVRTEAFF.

This clonotype was detected a few times. V gene TRBV29-1 combines with J gene TRBJ1-5; D gene uncertain. This CDR3 has 14 residues. Germline assignment: CDR1 SQVTM and CDR2 ANQGSEA. Trimming took off 4 bases at V and 1 base at J, with 11 bases between the two ends. CDR3 in amino acids: CSVGGRESNQPQHF. CDR3 coding DNA: TGCAGCGTTGGGGGAAGGGAAAGCAATCAGCCCCAGCATTTT.

This clonotype has just a few counts. The chain recombines TRBV9 with TRBJ1-6; perhaps TRBD1 as D (5 bases). Trimming removed 4 bases at V and 14 bases at J, with 25 bases between. The CDR3 is made up of 16 amino acids. Germline-derived CDR1 and CDR2 are SGDLS and YYNGEE. The DNA for the CDR3 is TGTGCCAGCAGCTTCAACCGGGACGGGACTATGGCATCCCTCCACTTT. This sequence encodes CASSFNRDGTMASLHF.

At least ten counts were recorded for this clonotype. This chain links TRBV12-3 or TRBV12-4 with TRBJ2-3; no clear D. The CDR3 is 14 residues long. With 1 base removed from V and 2 bases from J, the gap between germline ends came to 7 bases. In nucleotides, the CDR3 is TGTGCCAGCAGTTTAGGACAAGTCACAGATACGCAGTATTTT. It is translated as CASSLGQVTDTQYF.

This clonotype was recorded once. The rearrangement uses TRBV9 and TRBJ2-1; TRBD2 aligns across 11 bases. This CDR3 is built from 15 residues. From germline, CDR1 is SGDLS and CDR2 YYNGEE. V trimming: 3 bases; J trimming: 3 bases; junction bases outside the gene matches: 2. In DNA, the CDR3 is TGTGCCAGCAGCGGGGGACTAGCGGTCTACAATGAGCAGTTCTTC. Translated, it gives CASSGGLAVYNEQFF.

In its sample, this clonotype was seen many times. The V call is TRBV28, the J call TRBJ2-1, with 8 positions matching TRBD2. The CDR3 totals 17 residues. CDR1 is MDHEN and CDR2 is SYDVKM in the germline V gene. The junction had 7 bases not matched to a gene; V was cut back by 2 bases and J by 1 base. For the CDR3, the DNA is TGTGCCAGCAGTTTAAGTAGCGGGGATGTATCCTACAATGAGCAGTTCTTC. This encodes CASSLSSGDVSYNEQFF.

The gene calls are TRBV7-8 and TRBJ2-1; 11 positions agree with TRBD2. Germline CDR1 SGHVS, CDR2 FQNEAQ. V gave up 8 bases and J gave up 1 base; unmatched junction bases: 4. The CDR3 runs 15 residues. The CDR3 sequence: CASVGTSGSYNEQFF. The DNA for the CDR3 is TGTGCCAGCGTTGGGACTAGCGGATCCTACAATGAGCAGTTCTTC.

The genes are TRBV9 and TRBJ2-2; D is ambiguous. Trimming took off 3 bases at V and 0 bases at J, with 6 bases between the two ends. This CDR3 comprises 14 residues. CDR1 SGDLS and CDR2 YYNGEE come from the germline V gene. The CDR3 coding sequence is TGTGCCAGCAGCGCCGGAGCGAACACCGGGGAGCTGTTTTTT. Amino acids: CASSAGANTGELFF. Variable domain in full (rest from reference TRBV9 and TRBJ2-2): DSGVTQTPKHLITATGQRVTLRCSPRSGDLSVYWYQQSLDQGLQFLIQYYNGEERAKGNILERFSAQQFPDLHSELNLSSLELGDSALYFCASSAGANTGELFFGEGSRLTVL.

In its sample, this clonotype was seen a few times. The J gene is TRBJ2-1, the V gene TRBV7-2, with no clear D. Germline assignment: CDR1 SGHTA and CDR2 FQGNSA. V dropped 5 bases and J dropped 1 base, with 9 bases sitting between them. The CDR3 sequence is 14 residues long. CDR3 sequence: CASSTTFSYNEQFF. Written as DNA, the CDR3 is TGTGCCAGCAGCACAACGTTTTCCTACAATGAGCAGTTCTTC.

The sample holds many counts of this clonotype. V and J are TRBV5-1 and TRBJ1-1; TRBD1 might be the D (5 bases). CDR1 and CDR2 from the germline V gene are SGHRS and YFSETQ. The V and J ends lost 0 bases and 7 bases respectively, with 13 bases between them. The CDR3 extends over 14 amino acids. The CDR3 protein is CASSLGQLGSEAFF. As DNA, the CDR3 is TGCGCCAGCAGCTTGGGACAGCTAGGAAGTGAAGCTTTCTTT.

The gene calls are TRBV18 and TRBJ2-5; D is undetermined. The CDR3 extends over 12 amino acids. V was shortened by 2 bases and J by 4 bases, with 5 bases between the two germline ends. From germline, CDR1 is KGHSH and CDR2 LQKENI. CDR3 sequence: CASSPKGETQYF. CDR3 nucleotides: TGTGCCAGCTCACCAAAAGGAGAGACCCAGTACTTC.

This clonotype was picked up a small number of times. This chain links TRBV28 with TRBJ2-5, with D perhaps TRBD1 (6 bases). This CDR3 comprises 13 residues. Looked up from germline, CDR1 is MDHEN and CDR2 is SYDVKM. The V end lost 6 bases, the J end lost 3 bases, and 11 bases lay between the germline ends. The CDR3 sequence is CASRTTGKETQYF. The CDR3 nucleotides read TGTGCCAGCAGAACCACAGGGAAAGAGACCCAGTACTTC.

This clonotype was detected ten times or more. The chain employs TRBV28 and TRBJ2-1; D perhaps matches TRBD2 (5 bases). Germline CDR1 reads MDHEN; CDR2 reads SYDVKM. The CDR3 extends over 15 amino acids. The V gene lost 5 bases and the J gene lost 6 bases, with 17 bases spanning the gap. CDR3 in amino acids: CASSRPRMAGNEQFF. DNA of the CDR3: TGTGCCAGCAGTCGGCCCCGAATGGCGGGCAATGAGCAGTTCTTC.

The chain joins TRBV9 to TRBJ2-2; possibly TRBD2 for D (6 bases). Trimming took 3 bases from V and 0 from J, leaving 12 bases between them. Germline V gives CDR1 SGDLS, CDR2 YYNGEE. There are 16 residues in the CDR3. The CDR3 DNA sequence: TGTGCCAGCAGCGCGCGGGACTCGTCGAACACCGGGGAGCTGTTTTTT. It yields the protein CASSARDSSNTGELFF.

V is TRBV6-2 or TRBV6-3 and J is TRBJ2-7; D unclear. The CDR3 covers 14 residues. With 6 bases removed from V and 5 bases from J, the gap between germline ends came to 17 bases. Germline values: CDR1 MNHEY, CDR2 SVGEGT. CDR3 sequence: CASSLSRPGHEQYV. The CDR3 nucleotides read TGTGCCAGCAGCCTAAGCCGTCCCGGGCACGAGCAGTACGTC.

To note about this clonotype: An end of the junction differs from the germline gene, which may be a read error. The chain links TRBV7-7 to TRBJ2-2, with a possible D match to TRBD1 (5 bases). The germline V gene has CDR1 SSHAT and CDR2 FNYEAQ (reference sequence). This CDR3 has 13 amino acids. CDR3 nucleotides: TGTGCTAGCAGCTTGGGGCGCTCCGGGGAGCTGTTTTTT. It is translated as CASSLGRSGELFF.

The CDR3 coding sequence is TGTGCCAGCAGTCCCGCCCTTGGAGGGGGTACCGGGGAGCTGTTTTTT. Its translation: CASSPALGGGTGELFF. The chain carries TRBV28 and TRBJ2-2; perhaps D is TRBD1 or TRBD2 (6 bases each). The V and J ends lost 5 bases and 5 bases respectively, with 18 bases between them. The CDR3 has 16 residues. Germline CDR1 and CDR2: MDHEN and SYDVKM.

The chain joins TRBV5-1 to TRBJ1-1, with 7 bases identical to TRBD1. Trimming cost V 4 bases and J 1 base; bases outside gene matches: 1. Germline values: CDR1 SGHRS, CDR2 YFSETQ. This CDR3 is built from 13 residues. CDR3: CASSRDRNTEAFF. The CDR3 region has the DNA TGCGCCAGCAGCAGGGACAGGAACACTGAAGCTTTCTTT.

This clonotype was observed a single time. This sequence joins TRBV7-2 and TRBJ2-1; D may be TRBD1 or TRBD2 (7 bases each). V was shortened by 5 bases and J by 7 bases, with 24 bases between the two germline ends. The germline CDR1 and CDR2 sequences are SGHTA and FQGNSA. This CDR3 has 17 amino acids. The CDR3 region is CASSRPRARGGRNEQFF. The CDR3 nucleotides read TGTGCCAGCAGCCGCCCCCGTGCCAGGGGGGGGAGGAATGAGCAGTTCTTC.

The CDR3 sequence: CASSKLSGTPLFF. The CDR3 bases are TGTGCCAGCAGCAAACTGTCGGGGACACCACTGTTTTTT. This chain joins TRBV6-5 and TRBJ1-4; maybe TRBD1 (6 bases). Germline CDR1 MNHEY, CDR2 SVGAGI. CDR3 length equals 13 residues. Trimming pared 6 bases from V and 13 bases from J, leaving 18 bases between.

The chain employs TRBV21-1 and TRBJ2-1; no DNA check was done on the table's D call, TRBD2. TRBV21-1 is classified as a pseudogene. The CDR3 is made up of 15 amino acids. The DNA for the CDR3 is TGTGCCAGCAGCCCCTCTAGCGGGAGGGTCAATGAGCAGTTCTTC. Translated, it gives CASSPSSGRVNEQFF.

This clonotype occurred a few times. CDR3 sequence: CASSYPGPLTEQYF. CDR3 DNA: TGTGCCAGCAGTTACCCGGGACCCCTCACAGAGCAGTACTTC. This chain uses TRBV6-6 with TRBJ2-7; D may match TRBD1 or TRBD2 (5 bases each). The CDR3 runs 14 residues. Trimming cost V 2 bases and J 7 bases, with 15 bases left between them. CDR1 is MNHNY, CDR2 SVGAGI, per germline (reference sequence).

V gene TRBV7-2 combines with J gene TRBJ2-1, with a possible D match to TRBD2 (6 bases). Trimming removed 6 bases from V and 6 bases from J, with 18 bases in between. The CDR3 covers 15 residues. Germline V gives CDR1 SGHTA, CDR2 FQGNSA. The CDR3 coding sequence is TGTGCCAGCAGTTACATCCGGGAGCCTCCCAATGAGCAGTTCTTC. Amino acid sequence: CASSYIREPPNEQFF.

The genes are TRBV7-2 and TRBJ2-4; D unclear. V was shortened by 2 bases and J by 0 bases, with 8 bases between the two germline ends. Germline values: CDR1 SGHTA, CDR2 FQGNSA. The length of the CDR3 is 15 residues. CDR3 loop: CASSLLELAKNIQYF. The CDR3 DNA is TGTGCCAGCAGCTTATTGGAGCTAGCCAAAAACATTCAGTACTTC.

This clonotype was seen a handful of times. The rearrangement links TRBV20-1 to TRBJ2-1, with D possibly being TRBD2 (6 bases). Per the germline V gene, CDR1 is DFQATT and CDR2 is SNEGSKA (reference sequence). V lost 6 bases to trimming and J lost 7 bases, with 10 bases between them. The CDR3 loop spans 11 amino acids. Here the CDR3 DNA reads TGCAGTGCCCTACGGGGGAATGAGCAGTTCTTC. Translating it yields CSALRGNEQFF.